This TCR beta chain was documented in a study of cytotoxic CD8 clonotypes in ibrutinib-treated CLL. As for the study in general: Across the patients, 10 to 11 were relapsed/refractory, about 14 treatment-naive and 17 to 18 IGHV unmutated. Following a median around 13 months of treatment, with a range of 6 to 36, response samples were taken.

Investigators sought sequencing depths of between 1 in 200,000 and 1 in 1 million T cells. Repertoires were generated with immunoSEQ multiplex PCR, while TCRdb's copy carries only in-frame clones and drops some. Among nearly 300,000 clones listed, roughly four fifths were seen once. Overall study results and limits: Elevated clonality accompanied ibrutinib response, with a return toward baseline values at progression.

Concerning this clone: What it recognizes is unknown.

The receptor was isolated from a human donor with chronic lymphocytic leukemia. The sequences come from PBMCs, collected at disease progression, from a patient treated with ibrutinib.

CDR3 loop: CASSGQGQGTGEAFF. CDR3 in DNA: TGTGCCAGCAGCGGACAGGGTCAGGGTACAGGTGAAGCTTTCTTT. This rearrangement joins TRBV9 to TRBJ1-1, with 7 nucleotides matching TRBD1. Looked up from germline, CDR1 is SGDLS and CDR2 is YYNGEE. The CDR3 contains 15 residues. With 3 bases clipped from V and 7 bases from J, the junction kept 12 bases outside the gene matches.